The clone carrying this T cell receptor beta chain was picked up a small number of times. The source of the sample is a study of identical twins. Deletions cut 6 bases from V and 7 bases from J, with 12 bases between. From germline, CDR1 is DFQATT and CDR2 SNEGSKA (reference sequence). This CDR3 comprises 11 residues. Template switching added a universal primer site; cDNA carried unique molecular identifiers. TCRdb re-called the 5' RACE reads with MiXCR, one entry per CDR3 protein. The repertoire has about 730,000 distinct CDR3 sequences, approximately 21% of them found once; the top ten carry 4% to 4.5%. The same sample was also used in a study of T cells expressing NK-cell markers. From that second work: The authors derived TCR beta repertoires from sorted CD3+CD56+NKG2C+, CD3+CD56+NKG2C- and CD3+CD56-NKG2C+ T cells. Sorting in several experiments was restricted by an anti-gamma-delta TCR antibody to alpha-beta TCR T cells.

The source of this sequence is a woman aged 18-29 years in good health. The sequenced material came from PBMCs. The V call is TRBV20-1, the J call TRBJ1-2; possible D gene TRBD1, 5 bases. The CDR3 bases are TGCAGTGCCGGGACGGCTGGTGGCTACACCTTC. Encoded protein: CSAGTAGGYTF.